Below are 4 T cell receptor beta chains sequenced from a single sample in a study of T cell repertoires in cytomegalovirus infection (dated by TCRdb to between 2019 and 2020). TCRdb names Illumina HiSeq 1500 as the instrument used. TCRdb reran the public reads through fastp at Q25 and MiXCR, keeping productive beta chains. Merged by CDR3 protein, the rows form single entries marked with the most common genes and DNA. This sample has approximately 550,000 distinct CDR3 sequences in its table, and 15% to 20% of those were observed once. The leading ten clones occupy 20% to 30% of the sample. The sample comprised CD8+ T cells from PBMCs. The receptor source for this set is a human donor in good health (CMV status not recorded). Some clones in this sample may be carry-over from other donors' samples.

The chain links TRBV27 to TRBJ1-1; 7 bases map to TRBD1. V shed 6 bases and J 11 bases; nucleotides not matched to a gene: 18. Looked up from germline, CDR1 is MNHEY and CDR2 is SMNVEV (reference sequence). The CDR3 has 15 amino acids. CDR3 coding DNA: TGTGCCAGCAGCCCGAACGAAAACAGGGGAGAGTATGCTTTCTTT. Translated, it gives CASSPNENRGEYAFF.

This clonotype was detected ten times or more. V is TRBV7-9 and J is TRBJ2-1; 8 bases are a match to TRBD2. The CDR3 is made up of 16 amino acids. With V trimmed by 6 bases and J by 4 bases, 11 bases remained unmatched. Germline-derived CDR1 and CDR2 are SEHNR and FQNEAQ (reference sequence). DNA of the CDR3: TGTGCCAGCAGTCCCCCAGCGGGGGCCCTATACAATGAGCAGTTCTTC. This gives the protein CASSPPAGALYNEQFF.

As concerns this clonotype: The conserved phenylalanine or tryptophan is not found at the CDR3 terminus, so this likely reflects a read error. J is TRBJ2-5 and V is TRBV6-6; possibly TRBD1 for D (6 bases). Germline CDR1 MNHNY, CDR2 SVGAGI (reference sequence). Deletions cut 6 bases from V and 2 bases from J, with 13 bases between. The CDR3 is made up of 14 amino acids. The DNA of the CDR3 is TGTGCCAGCAGCCCTACAGGGAAGCAAGAGACCCAGTACTTA. Amino acid sequence: CASSPTGKQETQYL.

Ten or more counts support this clonotype. The V gene is TRBV28, the J gene TRBJ2-5, with 8 nucleotides matching TRBD1. Germline-derived CDR1 and CDR2 are MDHEN and SYDVKM. The CDR3 spans 16 residues. V shed 9 bases, J shed 0 bases, and the junction held 12 bases outside the gene matches. CDR3 bases: TGTGCCAGTTTCTACAGGGGGAAGAGCTACCAAGAGACCCAGTACTTC. Translating gives CASFYRGKSYQETQYF.